Listed here are 27 T cell receptor beta chains from one sample, sequenced in a study of blood T cell repertoires in COVID-19 (TCRdb year 2020). Libraries were prepared through the immunoSEQ multiplex PCR assay. TCRdb stores this immuneACCESS table with in-frame sequences only. Part of the clones is absent; in the studies checked, under half of the shortfall reflects unresolved V genes, and no reason is known for the rest. Across this sample there are roughly 250,000 clones, with 88% seen only once. The ten biggest clones cover 2.5% to 3.5% of the sample. Specimen: PBMCs or T cells enriched from blood (not recorded which). These receptors were taken from a woman in her fifties or sixties who had recovered from COVID-19.

CDR3 loop: CASRLTSGSYNEQFF. The DNA for the CDR3 is TGTGCCAGCAGACTTACTAGCGGCTCCTACAATGAGCAGTTCTTC. This chain connects TRBV6-5 to TRBJ2-1, with 8 positions matching TRBD2. CDR3 length: 15 amino acids. In germline, CDR1 is MNHEY, CDR2 SVGAGI. Trimming took 6 bases from V and 0 from J; bases not matched to a gene: 4.

This clone has only a few counts. This chain connects TRBV9 to TRBJ1-5; D may be TRBD1 (6 bases). There are 13 residues in the CDR3. Germline CDR1 reads SGDLS; CDR2 reads YYNGEE. Deletions cut 4 bases from V and 4 bases from J, with 9 bases between. CDR3 nucleotide sequence: TGTGCCAGCAGCCAACAGGGTAATCAGCCCCAGCATTTT. Its translation is CASSQQGNQPQHF.

The CDR3 spells CASSLGGTNSYNEQFF. The CDR3 DNA reads as TGTGCCAGCAGCTTGGGCGGGACCAACTCCTACAATGAGCAGTTCTTC. The chain recombines TRBV5-4 with TRBJ2-1; possible D gene TRBD2, 6 bases. The CDR3 consists of 16 residues. Trimming took off 0 bases at V and 0 bases at J, with 10 bases between the two ends. The germline V gene has CDR1 SGHNT and CDR2 YYREEE (reference sequence).

For the CDR3, the DNA is TGTGCCAGCAGCTTATTAGCGGGAGGCGGTACCGGGGAGCTGTTTTTT. Amino acids: CASSLLAGGGTGELFF. The J gene is TRBJ2-2, the V gene TRBV7-3; the match to TRBD2 covers 10 bases. The V gene's germline CDR1 is SGHTA and CDR2 FQGTGA. The CDR3 consists of 16 residues. J lost 5 bases, V lost 2 bases, and 5 bases had no gene match.

V is TRBV7-2 and J is TRBJ2-1; no firm D call. From germline, CDR1 is SGHTA and CDR2 FQGNSA. V lost 1 base and J 9 bases, leaving 7 bases between the germline ends. The CDR3 is 12 amino acids. The CDR3 region is CASSLGGGEQFF. Here the CDR3 DNA reads TGTGCCAGCAGCTTAGGAGGTGGTGAGCAGTTCTTC.

The rearrangement joins TRBV11-2 to TRBJ1-2; 7 positions agree with TRBD1. V gave up 3 bases and J gave up 8 bases; unmatched junction bases: 6. Germline V gives CDR1 SGHAT, CDR2 FQNNGV. The CDR3 sequence is 13 residues long. DNA for the CDR3: TGTGCCAGCAGCTTTACAGGGGTTGAAGGCTACACCTTC. This translates into CASSFTGVEGYTF.

The chain is built from TRBV6-5 and TRBJ1-1, with D possibly matching TRBD1 (5 bases). CDR1 is MNHEY, CDR2 SVGAGI, per germline. Trimming took off 6 bases at V and 1 base at J, with 9 bases between the two ends. This CDR3 region has 13 residues. Here the CDR3 reads CASRGGRNTEAFF. CDR3 nucleotides: TGTGCCAGCAGGGGGGGTAGGAACACTGAAGCTTTCTTT.

The V and J genes are TRBV5-4 and TRBJ2-5; a weak D match, TRBD2 (7 bases). CDR1 SGHNT and CDR2 YYREEE come from the germline V gene (reference sequence). The CDR3 runs 16 residues. Trimming removed 4 bases from V and 2 bases from J, with 18 bases in between. This CDR3 reads CASSPTSRGGQETQYF. CDR3 in DNA: TGTGCCAGCAGCCCGACTAGCAGGGGAGGGCAAGAGACCCAGTACTTC.

The CDR3: CASSSSSGRPSGETQYF. The CDR3 DNA reads TGTGCCAGTAGTTCGTCTAGCGGGAGGCCCTCCGGAGAGACCCAGTACTTC. V and J are TRBV19 and TRBJ2-5; 11 bases are a match to TRBD2. CDR3 length: 17 residues. V shed 5 bases and J 4 bases; nucleotides not matched to a gene: 12. Germline CDR1 reads LNHDA; CDR2 reads SQIVND (reference sequence). Full variable domain (outside the CDR3, taken from reference TRBV19 and TRBJ2-5): DGGITQSPKYLFRKEGQNVTLSCEQNLNHDAMYWYRQDPGQGLRLIYYSQIVNDFQKGDIAEGYSVSREKKESFPLTVTSAQKNPTAFYLCASSSSSGRPSGETQYFGPGTRLLVL.

The chain uses TRBV18 and TRBJ2-3, with 8 bases lining up with TRBD2. The CDR3 is 17 amino acids. V was clipped by 6 bases and J by 2 bases; unmatched bases: 13. Germline lookup yields CDR1 KGHSH and CDR2 LQKENI. The CDR3 reads CASSPRLAGGITDTQYF. In DNA, the CDR3 is TGTGCCAGCTCCCCCCGACTCGCGGGAGGAATCACAGATACGCAGTATTTT.

The chain is built from TRBV30 and TRBJ1-2; tentative D call: TRBD1 (5 bases). Germline V gene sequence: CDR1 GTSNPN, CDR2 SVGIG (reference sequence). The length of the CDR3 is 14 residues. Trimming pared 6 bases from V and 7 bases from J, leaving 21 bases between. This CDR3 is CACEQTEGRFGYTF. In nucleotides, the CDR3 is TGTGCCTGCGAACAGACAGAGGGGAGGTTTGGCTACACCTTC.

The chain employs TRBV7-9 and TRBJ1-1, with D unresolved. The CDR3 contains 14 residues. Germline lookup yields CDR1 SEHNR and CDR2 FQNEAQ (reference sequence). Trimming took 4 bases from V and 5 from J, leaving 14 bases between them. The CDR3 region is CASSSAAAWTEAFF. CDR3 bases: TGTGCCAGCAGCTCCGCGGCGGCCTGGACTGAAGCTTTCTTT.

V is TRBV7-2 and J is TRBJ2-4; D may be TRBD2 (5 bases). V dropped 5 bases and J dropped 2 bases, with 13 bases sitting between them. Looked up from germline, CDR1 is SGHTA and CDR2 is FQGNSA. This CDR3 is built from 15 residues. In DNA form, the CDR3 reads TGTGCCAGCAGCCCCCCGGAGGCCCCCAAAAACATTCAGTACTTC. This gives the protein CASSPPEAPKNIQYF.

The chain combines TRBV11-3 with TRBJ2-1; D is perhaps TRBD2 (5 bases). CDR3 length: 14 amino acids. Germline CDR1 is SGHNT and CDR2 is YENEEA. The germline V and J ends were trimmed by 5 bases and 7 bases, with 15 bases remaining between them. The CDR3 DNA follows: TGTGCCAGCAGCCGGGCGGGTGGACTTAATGAGCAGTTCTTC. Translating it yields CASSRAGGLNEQFF.

The J gene is TRBJ2-7, the V gene TRBV7-9; D might be TRBD1 (5 bases). This CDR3 is 14 amino acids long. V shed 2 bases and J shed 3 bases, with 11 bases lying between them. The germline CDR1 and CDR2 sequences are SEHNR and FQNEAQ (reference sequence). CDR3 region: CASSLIGQYYEQYF. CDR3 in DNA: TGTGCCAGCAGCTTAATCGGACAATACTACGAGCAGTACTTC.

This chain connects TRBV7-3 to TRBJ2-2; the match to TRBD1 covers 7 bases. Trimming cost V 1 base and J 2 bases; bases outside gene matches: 7. This CDR3 contains 17 residues. Germline V CDR1 and CDR2: SGHTA, FQGTGA. The CDR3 coding sequence is TGTGCCAGCAGCTTAAAGGGGGCAGGGGGTAACACCGGGGAGCTGTTTTTT. The encoded protein is CASSLKGAGGNTGELFF. Together with reference TRBV7-3 and TRBJ2-2, the CDR3 gives the full variable domain: GAGVSQTPSNKVTEKGKYVELRCDPISGHTALYWYRQSLGQGPEFLIYFQGTGAADDSGLPNDRFFAVRPEGSVSTLKIQRTERGDSAVYLCASSLKGAGGNTGELFFGEGSRLTVL.

The CDR3 reads CASSYSSLGRYEQYF. The DNA of the CDR3 is TGTGCCAGCAGTTACTCGAGTCTAGGTCGGTACGAGCAGTACTTC. This chain joins TRBV6-5 and TRBJ2-7, with no clear D. The CDR3 length is 15 residues. Between the trimmed V and J ends, which lost 0 bases and 4 bases, there was a span of 13 bases. Looked up from germline, CDR1 is MNHEY and CDR2 is SVGAGI.

This clone was seen more than once but under ten times. V gene TRBV25-1 combines with J gene TRBJ2-3; D is unclear. Trimming stripped 4 bases from V and 3 bases from J, with 5 bases between. CDR1 and CDR2 (germline): MGHDK, SYGVNS. The CDR3 covers 12 residues. The DNA of the CDR3 is TGTGCCAGCAGTGCCGGTACAGATACGCAGTATTTT. It specifies CASSAGTDTQYF.

The chain links TRBV5-1 to TRBJ2-1; D gene uncertain. CDR1 is SGHRS and CDR2 is YFSETQ in the germline V gene. Trimming cost V 2 bases and J 5 bases, with 11 bases left between them. The CDR3 has 14 residues. The CDR3 sequence is CASSFGESDNEQFF. CDR3 nucleotide sequence: TGCGCCAGCAGCTTTGGTGAGTCTGACAATGAGCAGTTCTTC.

V is TRBV2 and J is TRBJ1-1; no clear D gene. The length of the CDR3 is 14 residues. The V and J ends lost 4 bases and 4 bases respectively, with 13 bases between them. Germline values: CDR1 SNHLY, CDR2 FYNNEI. The CDR3 bases are TGTGCCAGCAGTGCGGGGAGATACAGCACTGAAGCTTTCTTT. Its translation is CASSAGRYSTEAFF.

This rearrangement joins TRBV6-6 to TRBJ2-7, with 8 bases aligning to TRBD1. V lost 10 bases and J lost 2; bases outside the gene matches: 4. This CDR3 is 12 amino acids long. The germline V gene has CDR1 MNHNY and CDR2 SVGAGI (reference sequence). CDR3 protein: CATGQGPYEQYF. The CDR3 nucleotides are TGTGCCACTGGACAGGGTCCCTACGAGCAGTACTTC.

The chain uses TRBV9 and TRBJ1-2; D is possibly TRBD1 (6 bases). Trimming shortened V by 3 bases and J by 3 bases, and 15 bases separated the two germline ends. CDR3 size: 15 residues. Germline CDR1 SGDLS, CDR2 YYNGEE. CDR3 DNA sequence: TGTGCCAGCAGCGGAACAGGGTCGAGAGACTATGGCTACACCTTC. The encoded protein is CASSGTGSRDYGYTF.

The rearrangement joins TRBV24-1 to TRBJ2-3; possible D gene TRBD2, 5 bases. Germline lookup yields CDR1 KGHDR and CDR2 SFDVKD. V was clipped by 4 bases and J by 2 bases, with 12 bases between them. There are 15 residues in the CDR3. The CDR3 is CATSDFTGVTDTQYF. The CDR3 DNA sequence: TGTGCCACCAGTGACTTTACCGGGGTCACAGATACGCAGTATTTT.

V is TRBV4-1 and J is TRBJ2-3; no definite D call. With 1 base removed from V and 2 bases from J, the gap between germline ends came to 7 bases. The CDR3 is 14 amino acids. The germline CDR1 and CDR2 sequences are MGHRA and YSYEKL. The CDR3 is CASSQVLITDTQYF. In nucleotides, the CDR3 is TGCGCCAGCAGCCAAGTACTAATCACAGATACGCAGTATTTT.

This chain links TRBV10-2 with TRBJ2-7; 9 bases are shared with TRBD2. V lost 6 bases and J lost 6; bases outside the gene matches: 15. This CDR3 contains 16 residues. Germline lookup yields CDR1 WSHSY and CDR2 SAAADI. CDR3 in amino acids: CASSPGAAGGISEQYF. The CDR3 DNA reads as TGCGCCAGCAGCCCCGGGGCGGCGGGAGGGATTAGCGAGCAGTACTTC.

The V gene is TRBV27, the J gene TRBJ1-1, with D maybe TRBD1 (6 bases). V was cut by 7 bases and J by 5 bases, with 20 bases left in between. Germline V gene data show CDR1 as MNHEY and CDR2 as SMNVEV (reference sequence). The CDR3 covers 15 residues. In nucleotides, the CDR3 is TGTGCCAGCACCCCATCTCCGGGACATTTGACTGAAGCTTTCTTT. This encodes CASTPSPGHLTEAFF.

V gene TRBV5-5 combines with J gene TRBJ1-5; 7 bases fit TRBD1. Germline V gives CDR1 SGHKS, CDR2 YYEKEE (reference sequence). The CDR3 is 16 residues long. The junction had 7 bases not matched to a gene; V was cut back by 4 bases and J by 0 bases. CDR3: CASSLLGTASNQPQHF. Written as DNA, the CDR3 is TGTGCCAGCAGCCTCCTGGGGACAGCTAGCAATCAGCCCCAGCATTTT. Together with reference TRBV5-5 and TRBJ1-5, the CDR3 gives the full variable domain: DAGVTQSPTHLIKTRGQQVTLRCSPISGHKSVSWYQQVLGQGPQFIFQYYEKEERGRGNFPDRFSARQFPNYSSELNVNALLLGDSALYLCASSLLGTASNQPQHFGDGTRLSIL.